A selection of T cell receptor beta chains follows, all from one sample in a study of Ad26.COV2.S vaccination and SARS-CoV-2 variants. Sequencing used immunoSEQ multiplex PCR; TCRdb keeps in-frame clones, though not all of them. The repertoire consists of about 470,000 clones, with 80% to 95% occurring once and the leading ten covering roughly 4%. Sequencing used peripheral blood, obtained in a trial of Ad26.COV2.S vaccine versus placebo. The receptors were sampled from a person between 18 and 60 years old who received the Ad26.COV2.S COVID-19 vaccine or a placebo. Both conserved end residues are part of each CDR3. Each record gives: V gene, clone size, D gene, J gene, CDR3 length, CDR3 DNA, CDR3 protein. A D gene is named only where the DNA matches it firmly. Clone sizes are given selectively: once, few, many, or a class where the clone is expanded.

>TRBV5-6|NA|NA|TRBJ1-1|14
TGTGCCAGCAGCAGGGGAGATATGAACACTGAAGCTTTCTTT
CASSRGDMNTEAFF
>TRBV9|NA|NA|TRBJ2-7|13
TGTGCCAGCATGGGAAAACGCCACTACGAGCAGTACTTC
CASMGKRHYEQYF
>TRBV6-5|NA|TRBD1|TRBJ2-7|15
TGTGCCAGCAGTTACTCCGGATGGGCAGGGGGCGAGCAGTACTTC
CASSYSGWAGGEQYF
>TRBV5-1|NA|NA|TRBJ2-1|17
TGCGCCAGCAGCTTGGGGGTAGCGGCGGACTCCTACAATGAGCAGTTCTTC
CASSLGVAADSYNEQFF
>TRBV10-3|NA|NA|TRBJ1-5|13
TGTGCCATCGGGGCCGTCACTGATCAGCCCCAGCATTTT
CAIGAVTDQPQHF
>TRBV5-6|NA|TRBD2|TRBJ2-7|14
TGTGCCAGCAGCCTTAGCGGGAGTTCCTACGAGCAGTACTTC
CASSLSGSSYEQYF
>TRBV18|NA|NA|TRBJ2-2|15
TGTGCCAGCTCGGCTTGGGGACGGAACACCGGGGAGCTGTTTTTT
CASSAWGRNTGELFF
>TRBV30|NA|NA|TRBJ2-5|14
TGTGCCTGGAGTGTAGGGACTTGGCAAGAGACCCAGTACTTC
CAWSVGTWQETQYF
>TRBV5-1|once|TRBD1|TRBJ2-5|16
TGCGCCAGCAGCAGCCCGGACAGGGTATCTTACGAGACCCAGTACTTC
CASSSPDRVSYETQYF
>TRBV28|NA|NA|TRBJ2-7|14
TGTGCCAGCAGTTTACAGGGCAACTCCTACGAGCAGTACTTC
CASSLQGNSYEQYF
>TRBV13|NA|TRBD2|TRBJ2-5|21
TGTGCCAGCAGCACATCGACCGGGACTAGCGGGAGTACCGGTCCCCAAGAGACCCAGTACTTC
CASSTSTGTSGSTGPQETQYF
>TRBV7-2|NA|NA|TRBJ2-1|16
TGTGCCAGCAGCTTTCGACTAGTTTATGCGGGCAATGAGCAGTTCTTC
CASSFRLVYAGNEQFF